The 18 T cell receptor beta chains presented below share a single source sample, sequenced in a study of shared clonotypes between healthy human individuals. Cells designated naive CD8 were CD45RO-negative and were positively selected for CCR7, with terminally differentiated effector memory CD45RA+ cells excluded. Using immunoSEQ multiplex PCR, the repertoire was profiled, and TCRdb retains in-frame clones only, with some absent. The repertoire holds around 2.1 million clones, with about 93% as singletons. Input material: naive CD8+ T cells from PBMCs. The receptors come from a man between 18 and 29 years old in good health. Some clones in this sample may be carry-over from other donors' samples.

This clone was recorded only once. The chain links TRBV6-5 to TRBJ2-1; 16 bases fit TRBD2. V shed 4 bases and J 10 bases; nucleotides not matched to a gene: 4. The length of the CDR3 is 15 residues. Germline V gives CDR1 MNHEY, CDR2 SVGAGI. CDR3 region: CASSSGLAGGGEQFF. The DNA of the CDR3 is TGTGCCAGCAGTTCGGGACTAGCGGGAGGGGGGGAGCAGTTCTTC.

The chain carries TRBV7-9 and TRBJ2-3, with 7 bases fitting TRBD1. The CDR3 contains 16 residues. The J segment lost 3 bases and the V segment lost 5 bases, leaving 11 bases of the junction unmatched. In germline, CDR1 is SEHNR, CDR2 FQNEAQ (reference sequence). Here the CDR3 reads CASSPRQGERTDTQYF. DNA of the CDR3: TGTGCCAGCAGCCCCCGCCAGGGGGAGAGGACAGATACGCAGTATTTT.

The gene calls are TRBV27 and TRBJ1-5; D ambiguous. The CDR3 is made up of 19 amino acids. Germline values: CDR1 MNHEY, CDR2 SMNVEV (reference sequence). V gave up 5 bases and J gave up 4 bases, with 27 bases separating them. Here the CDR3 reads CASSAYSGPAPTINQPQHF. In nucleotides, the CDR3 is TGTGCCAGCAGTGCCTATTCCGGGCCCGCACCGACTATAAATCAGCCCCAGCATTTT.

The J gene is TRBJ1-1, the V gene TRBV6-1, with D unresolved. The germline V and J ends were trimmed by 4 bases and 3 bases, with 6 bases remaining between them. Germline V lookup: CDR1 MNHNS, CDR2 SASEGT. CDR3 length: 12 residues. DNA of the CDR3: TGTGCCAGCAGTGCATGGTACACTGAAGCTTTCTTT. It specifies CASSAWYTEAFF.

Comment on this clone: Other DNA sequences in the same sample also yield this CDR3. This rearrangement joins TRBV5-6 to TRBJ2-7; 8 positions agree with TRBD2. The CDR3 loop spans 14 amino acids. Unmatched junction bases numbered 7, after V lost 5 bases and J lost 3 bases. Germline assignment: CDR1 SGHDT and CDR2 YYEEEE. The CDR3 DNA follows: TGTGCCAGCAGTTTAGCGGGATCCATCTACGAGCAGTACTTC. This codes for CASSLAGSIYEQYF. The full variable domain, with the rest looked up from reference TRBV5-6 and TRBJ2-7, is DAGVTQSPTHLIKTRGQQVTLRCSPKSGHDTVSWYQQALGQGPQFIFQYYEEEERQRGNFPDRFSGHQFPNYSSELNVNALLLGDSALYLCASSLAGSIYEQYFGPGTRLTVT.

About this clone: The same CDR3 arises from other DNA sequences in this sample as well. The chain uses TRBV30 and TRBJ1-1, with TRBD1 as a possible D gene (5 bases). Germline V CDR1 and CDR2: GTSNPN, SVGIG (reference sequence). Trimming removed 0 bases at V and 3 bases at J, with 11 bases between. The CDR3 contains 14 residues. The CDR3 DNA reads as TGTGCCTGGAGTGTACTCGGGGGGGACACTGAAGCTTTCTTT. Its translation is CAWSVLGGDTEAFF.

The chain joins TRBV10-2 to TRBJ2-1; D is unresolved. Germline CDR1 WSHSY, CDR2 SAAADI. V gave up 2 bases and J gave up 5 bases, with 13 bases separating them. The CDR3 length is 15 residues. This CDR3 is CASSETPTLDNEQFF. DNA of the CDR3: TGCGCCAGCAGTGAGACCCCCACTCTCGACAATGAGCAGTTCTTC.

This chain links TRBV9 with TRBJ2-1; perhaps TRBD2 as D (5 bases). Germline CDR1 SGDLS, CDR2 YYNGEE. V was shortened by 5 bases and J by 10 bases, with 22 bases between the two germline ends. The CDR3 runs 15 residues. As DNA, the CDR3 is TGTGCCAGCAGTCCGAGGGTGAAGGCCGTCGGAGAGCAGTTCTTC. It encodes CASSPRVKAVGEQFF.

The V and J genes are TRBV27 and TRBJ2-7; 10 positions match TRBD1. The V gene end was trimmed by 0 bases and the J gene end by 6 bases; junction bases not matched to a gene: 8. The CDR3 has 16 residues. Germline CDR1 reads MNHEY; CDR2 reads SMNVEV (reference sequence). The CDR3 here is CASSLSRTGGYSEQYF. The CDR3 DNA is TGTGCCAGCAGTTTATCTCGGACAGGGGGATATAGCGAGCAGTACTTC.

The chain uses TRBV2 and TRBJ1-1, with D possibly matching TRBD1 (5 bases). V lost 7 bases to trimming and J lost 1 base, with 19 bases between them. CDR3 size: 16 residues. Germline assignment: CDR1 SNHLY and CDR2 FYNNEI. CDR3 in amino acids: CASTRRGSVPNTEAFF. The CDR3 region has the DNA TGTGCCAGCACCAGAAGGGGATCGGTCCCGAACACTGAAGCTTTCTTT.

The chain's CDR3 is CASSSDTAGAKNIQYF. In nucleotides, the CDR3 is TGTGCCAGCAGCTCAGACACGGCGGGAGCCAAAAACATTCAGTACTTC. The rearrangement links TRBV9 to TRBJ2-4; a weak D match, TRBD2 (5 bases). This CDR3 has 16 amino acids. The germline V and J ends were trimmed by 4 bases and 0 bases, with 14 bases remaining between them. Germline CDR1 SGDLS, CDR2 YYNGEE. The whole variable domain, remainder taken from reference TRBV9 and TRBJ2-4, is DSGVTQTPKHLITATGQRVTLRCSPRSGDLSVYWYQQSLDQGLQFLIQYYNGEERAKGNILERFSAQQFPDLHSELNLSSLELGDSALYFCASSSDTAGAKNIQYFGAGTRLSVL.

The rearrangement joins TRBV19 to TRBJ2-7; 13 nucleotides agree with TRBD2. Germline lookup yields CDR1 LNHDA and CDR2 SQIVND (reference sequence). The CDR3 length is 15 residues. After removal of 6 bases from V and 3 bases from J, the junction contained 5 bases not matched to a gene. The CDR3 reads CASSLRTSGGYEQYF. For the CDR3, the DNA is TGTGCCAGTAGCCTCAGGACTAGCGGGGGCTACGAGCAGTACTTC.

In the case of this clone: At the DNA level, this CDR3 is encoded by other sequences in the same sample as well. The rearrangement joins TRBV19 to TRBJ1-5, with no clear D. Germline CDR1 is LNHDA and CDR2 is SQIVND (reference sequence). V was shortened by 3 bases and J by 3 bases, with 9 bases between the two germline ends. The CDR3 loop spans 14 amino acids. This chain's CDR3 is CASSIRQHNQPQHF. The CDR3 nucleotides read TGTGCCAGTAGTATTCGCCAGCACAATCAGCCCCAGCATTTT.

V usage is TRBV15 and J usage is TRBJ1-1; D is ambiguous. The ends were cut back, 7 bases at V and 2 bases at J, with 14 bases in the middle. From germline, CDR1 is LNHNV and CDR2 YYDKDF (reference sequence). CDR3 length equals 14 residues. This CDR3 is CATTSSPYNTEAFF. The CDR3, as DNA: TGTGCCACCACTTCGTCCCCCTATAACACTGAAGCTTTCTTT.

The J gene is TRBJ2-7, the V gene TRBV9, with a weak D call TRBD1 (6 bases). The germline V gene encodes CDR1 SGDLS and CDR2 YYNGEE. V lost 3 bases and J lost 6, with 13 bases in between. The CDR3 is 13 residues long. This chain's CDR3 is CASSGTTGREQYF. The CDR3 DNA sequence: TGTGCCAGCAGCGGGACGACAGGACGCGAGCAGTACTTC.

This chain links TRBV4-3 with TRBJ2-1; D unresolved. There are 13 residues in the CDR3. CDR1 LGHNA and CDR2 YSLEER come from the germline V gene. V gave up 3 bases and J gave up 9 bases, with 12 bases separating them. The CDR3 DNA reads TGCGCCAGCAGCCAGGGATGGGGTGGTGAGCAGTTCTTC. Its protein product is CASSQGWGGEQFF.

The chain has TRBV4-1 and TRBJ2-1, with TRBD1 identical over 9 bases. CDR3 length: 17 residues. Germline V gives CDR1 MGHRA, CDR2 YSYEKL. Losses at the gene ends were 4 bases for V and 4 bases for J; bases not matched to a gene: 11. The CDR3 loop is CASSRNAGTGLYNEQFF. CDR3 sequence (DNA): TGCGCCAGCAGCCGAAATGCCGGGACAGGGCTATACAATGAGCAGTTCTTC.

A remark on this clone: The same CDR3 arises from other DNA sequences in this sample as well. V gene TRBV6-1 combines with J gene TRBJ2-7; D perhaps matches TRBD1 (6 bases). Germline V gives CDR1 MNHNS, CDR2 SASEGT. V lost 6 bases and J lost 3, with 9 bases in between. This CDR3 contains 12 residues. The CDR3 sequence: CASSLRGYEQYF. The CDR3 region has the DNA TGTGCCAGCAGCCTCAGGGGCTACGAGCAGTACTTC.